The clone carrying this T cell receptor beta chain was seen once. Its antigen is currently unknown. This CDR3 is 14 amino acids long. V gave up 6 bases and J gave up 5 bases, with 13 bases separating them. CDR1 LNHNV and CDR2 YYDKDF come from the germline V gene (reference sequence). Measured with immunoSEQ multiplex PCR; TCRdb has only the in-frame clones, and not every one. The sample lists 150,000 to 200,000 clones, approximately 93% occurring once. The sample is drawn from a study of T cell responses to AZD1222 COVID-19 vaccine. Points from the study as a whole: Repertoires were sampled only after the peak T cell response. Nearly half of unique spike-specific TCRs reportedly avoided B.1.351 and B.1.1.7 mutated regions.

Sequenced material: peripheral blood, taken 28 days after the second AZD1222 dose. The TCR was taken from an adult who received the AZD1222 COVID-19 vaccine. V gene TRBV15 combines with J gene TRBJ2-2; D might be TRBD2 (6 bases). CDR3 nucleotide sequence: TGTGCCACCAGAGTACAAAGCGGGACCGGGGAGCTGTTTTTT. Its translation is CATRVQSGTGELFF.